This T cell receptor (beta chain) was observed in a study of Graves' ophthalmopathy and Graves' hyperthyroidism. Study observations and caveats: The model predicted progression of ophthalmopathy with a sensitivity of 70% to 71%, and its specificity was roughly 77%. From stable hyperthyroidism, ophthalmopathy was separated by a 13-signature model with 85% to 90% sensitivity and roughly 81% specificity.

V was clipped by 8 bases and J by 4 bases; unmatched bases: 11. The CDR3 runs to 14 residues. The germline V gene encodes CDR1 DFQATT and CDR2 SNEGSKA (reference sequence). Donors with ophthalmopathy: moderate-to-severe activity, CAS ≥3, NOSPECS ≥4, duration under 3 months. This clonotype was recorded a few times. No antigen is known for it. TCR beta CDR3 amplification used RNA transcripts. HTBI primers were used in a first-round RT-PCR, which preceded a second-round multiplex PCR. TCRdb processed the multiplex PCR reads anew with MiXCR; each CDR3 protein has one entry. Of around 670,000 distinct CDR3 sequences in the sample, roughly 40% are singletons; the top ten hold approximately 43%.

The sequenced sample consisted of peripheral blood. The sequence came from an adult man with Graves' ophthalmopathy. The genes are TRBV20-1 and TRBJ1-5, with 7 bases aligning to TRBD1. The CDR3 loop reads CSTLRDRDNQPQHF. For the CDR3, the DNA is TGCAGTACCCTCCGGGACAGAGATAATCAGCCCCAGCATTTT.